This T cell receptor beta chain appears in the sequencing data of a study of cytomegalovirus exposure and HLA in healthy donors. In the case of this clone: Its target is unknown.

The germline gives CDR1 WSHSY, CDR2 SAAADI. V was clipped by 1 base and J by 8 bases; unmatched bases: 6. The CDR3 has 17 amino acids. It was with 60 Vbeta and 13 Jbeta primers that the PCR ran. Measured with immunoSEQ multiplex PCR; TCRdb has only the in-frame clones, and not every one. The table shows under 150,000 clones, with around 77% occurring only once. Study-level findings and limits: The authors listed around 150 TCR beta chains as cytomegalovirus-associated. In a later analysis, at a false discovery rate of 0.05, over 15,000 TCR beta sequences matched HLA alleles. In all likelihood, a cluster of highly shared sequence variants was a sequencing artifact. One later analysis reportedly identified an Asian-associated ancestry cluster that showed fewer N-insertions than the approximately 710-donor mean.

Sequencing was carried out using PBMCs. This TCR was sampled from a woman in her 30s in good health and CMV-seropositive. This chain connects TRBV10-2 to TRBJ2-1, with 15 bases aligning to TRBD2. Written as DNA, the CDR3 is TGCGCCAGCAGTGAGTTTAGGACTAGCGGGGGGGAGGATGAGCAGTTCTTC. This translates into CASSEFRTSGGEDEQFF.